This T cell receptor beta chain derives from a study of T cell responses to AZD1222 COVID-19 vaccine. In regard to this clone: The antigen remains undetermined.

Study observations and caveats: A mostly white British donor set with more females was recruited, and clonal diversity was possibly underestimated.

Looked up from germline, CDR1 is SNHLY and CDR2 is FYNNEI. The CDR3 consists of 13 residues. V was cut by 1 base and J by 5 bases, with 8 bases left in between. Assay used: immunoSEQ multiplex PCR; TCRdb lists only in-frame clones, some missing. The sample has some 130,000 clones; over 75% are singletons. This receptor was identified in an adult in good health. The chain combines TRBV2 with TRBJ1-1, with D hard to call. The source material was peripheral blood, sampled on day 0 of AZD1222 vaccination. CDR3 sequence (DNA): TGTGCCAGCAGTGAAGTGGGCCGTACTGAAGCTTTCTTT. It yields the protein CASSEVGRTEAFF.